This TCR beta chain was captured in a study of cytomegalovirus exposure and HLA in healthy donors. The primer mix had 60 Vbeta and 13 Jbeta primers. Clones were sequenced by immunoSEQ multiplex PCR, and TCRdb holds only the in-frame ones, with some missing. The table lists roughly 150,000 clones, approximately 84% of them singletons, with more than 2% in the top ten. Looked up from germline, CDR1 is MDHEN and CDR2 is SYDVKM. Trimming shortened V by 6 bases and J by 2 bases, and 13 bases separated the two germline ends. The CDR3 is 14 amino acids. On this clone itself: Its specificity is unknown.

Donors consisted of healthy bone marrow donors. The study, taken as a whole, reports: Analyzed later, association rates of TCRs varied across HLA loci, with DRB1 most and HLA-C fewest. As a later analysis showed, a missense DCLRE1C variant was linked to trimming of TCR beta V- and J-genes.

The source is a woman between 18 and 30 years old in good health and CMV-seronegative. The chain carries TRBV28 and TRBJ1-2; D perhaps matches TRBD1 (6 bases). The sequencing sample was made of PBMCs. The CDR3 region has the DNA TGTGCCAGCAGGCCGACAGGCGCAAACTATGGCTACACCTTC. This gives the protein CASRPTGANYGYTF.